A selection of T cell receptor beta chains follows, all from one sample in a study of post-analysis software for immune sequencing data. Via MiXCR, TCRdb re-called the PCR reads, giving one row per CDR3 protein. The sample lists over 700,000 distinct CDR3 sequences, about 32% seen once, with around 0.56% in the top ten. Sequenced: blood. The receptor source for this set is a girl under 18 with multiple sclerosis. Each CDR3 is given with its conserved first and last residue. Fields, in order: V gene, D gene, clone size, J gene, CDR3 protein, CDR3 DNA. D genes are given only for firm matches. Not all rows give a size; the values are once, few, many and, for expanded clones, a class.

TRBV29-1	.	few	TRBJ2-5	CSVASSLETQYF	TGCAGCGTTGCGAGCAGTTTAGAGACCCAGTACTTC
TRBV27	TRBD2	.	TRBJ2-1	CASRPLGSGSGNEQFF	TGTGCCAGCAGACCTCTGGGGAGCGGGAGTGGGAATGAGCAGTTCTTC
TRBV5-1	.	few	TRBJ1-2	CASSLGGRESAGYTF	TGCGCCAGCAGTCTCGGCGGCAGGGAGTCCGCTGGCTACACCTTC
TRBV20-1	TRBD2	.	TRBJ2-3	CSASLAGGLVDTQYF	TGCAGTGCTAGCCTAGCGGGGGGGCTCGTAGATACGCAGTATTTT
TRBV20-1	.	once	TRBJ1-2	CSARVFGDGQSNGYTF	TGCAGTGCTAGAGTCTTTGGAGACGGACAGTCTAATGGCTACACCTTC
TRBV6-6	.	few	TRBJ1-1	CASSQGRYTEAFF	TGTGCCAGCAGCCAGGGGAGGTACACTGAAGCTTTCTTT
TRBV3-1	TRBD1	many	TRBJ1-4	CASSQDYRGDEKLFF	TGTGCCAGCAGCCAAGATTACAGGGGAGATGAAAAACTGTTTTTT
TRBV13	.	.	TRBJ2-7	CASSPRPDYEQYF	TGTGCCAGCAGCCCCAGGCCGGACTACGAGCAGTACTTC
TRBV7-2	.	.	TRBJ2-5	CASSRRYQETQYF	TGTGCCAGCAGTAGACGGTACCAAGAGACCCAGTACTTC
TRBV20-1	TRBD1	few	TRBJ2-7	CSARDPQGGPEQYF	TGCAGTGCTAGAGACCCACAGGGGGGCCCCGAGCAGTACTTC
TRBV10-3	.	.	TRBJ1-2	CAISRTVLYGYTF	TGTGCCATCAGCAGGACGGTACTCTATGGCTACACCTTC
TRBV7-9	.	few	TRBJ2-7	CASSLAGTLDLVEQYF	TGTGCCAGCAGCTTAGCTGGGACACTCGATCTGGTCGAGCAGTACTTC
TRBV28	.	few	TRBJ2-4	CASRRRGGASSKNIQYF	TGTGCCAGCAGGCGGAGGGGGGGGGCTTCCTCCAAAAACATTCAGTACTTC
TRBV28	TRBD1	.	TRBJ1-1	CASTRGGRALTEAFF	TGTGCCAGCACCAGGGGGGGGAGGGCCCTCACTGAAGCTTTCTTT
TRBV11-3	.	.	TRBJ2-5	CASSLGRNSGTQYF	TGTGCCAGCAGCTTAGGGCGTAATAGCGGGACCCAGTACTTC
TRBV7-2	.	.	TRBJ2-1	CASSFYGDEQFF	TGTGCCAGCAGCTTCTACGGCGATGAGCAGTTCTTC
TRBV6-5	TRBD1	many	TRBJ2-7	CASSYSGQGTYEQYF	TGTGCCAGCAGTTATAGTGGACAGGGAACCTACGAGCAGTACTTC
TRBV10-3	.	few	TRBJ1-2	CAIMGGQGYGYTF	TGTGCCATCATGGGGGGGCAAGGCTATGGCTACACCTTC
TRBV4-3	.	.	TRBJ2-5	CASSQDWEETQYF	TGCGCCAGCAGCCAAGATTGGGAAGAGACCCAGTACTTC
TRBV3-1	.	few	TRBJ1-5	CASSQETGPSNQPQHF	TGTGCCAGCAGCCAAGAAACGGGGCCTAGCAATCAGCCCCAGCATTTT
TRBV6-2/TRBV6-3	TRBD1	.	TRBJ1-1	CASRDRGLGNTEAFF	TGTGCCAGCAGGGACAGGGGTCTGGGGAACACTGAAGCTTTCTTT
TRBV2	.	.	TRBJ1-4	CASTQLGGNNEKLFF	TGTGCCAGCACCCAATTAGGAGGGAATAATGAAAAACTGTTTTTT
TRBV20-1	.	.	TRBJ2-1	CSAGDGSPGPDEQFF	TGCAGTGCAGGGGACGGATCCCCCGGACCAGATGAGCAGTTCTTC
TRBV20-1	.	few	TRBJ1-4	CSAREGMGEKLFF	TGCAGTGCTAGAGAGGGGATGGGTGAAAAACTGTTTTTT
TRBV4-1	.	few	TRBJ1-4	CASSPAPGEGNGEKLFF	TGCGCCAGCAGCCCCGCCCCCGGGGAGGGAAATGGAGAAAAACTGTTTTTT
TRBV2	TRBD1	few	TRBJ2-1	CASSERDRGLDEQFF	TGTGCCAGCAGTGAACGGGACAGGGGGCTGGATGAGCAGTTCTTC
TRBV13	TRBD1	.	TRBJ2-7	CASSPDTGFGTGASYEQYF	TGTGCCAGCAGCCCCGATACGGGATTCGGGACAGGAGCCTCCTACGAGCAGTACTTC
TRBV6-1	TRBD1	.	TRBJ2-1	CASRGQGGEQFF	TGTGCCAGCAGAGGACAGGGGGGTGAGCAGTTCTTC
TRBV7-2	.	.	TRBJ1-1	CASSLDSPGTLRAFF	TGTGCCAGCAGCTTAGACTCGCCAGGGACCTTGAGAGCTTTCTTT
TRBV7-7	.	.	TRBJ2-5	CASSPTGTKKETQYF	TGTGCTAGCAGCCCCACCGGGACCAAAAAAGAGACCCAGTACTTC
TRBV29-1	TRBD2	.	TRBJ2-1	CSVEDRASGDYTYNEQFF	TGCAGCGTTGAAGATCGTGCGTCTGGGGACTACACCTACAATGAGCAGTTCTTC
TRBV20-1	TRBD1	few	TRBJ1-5	CSALKGDRASPPQHF	TGCAGTGCCTTAAAGGGGGACAGGGCTTCTCCGCCCCAGCATTTT
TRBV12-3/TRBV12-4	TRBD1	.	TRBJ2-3	CASSLRGRDDTQYF	TGTGCCAGCAGTTTAAGGGGGCGAGACGATACGCAGTATTTT
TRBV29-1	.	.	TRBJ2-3	CSVAPHGKTDTQYF	TGCAGCGTTGCCCCGCATGGGAAGACAGATACGCAGTATTTT
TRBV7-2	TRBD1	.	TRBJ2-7	CASSLQPGQGYEQYF	TGTGCCAGCAGCTTACAGCCGGGACAGGGCTACGAGCAGTACTTC
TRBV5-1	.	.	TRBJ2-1	CASSFMGGEQFF	TGCGCCAGCAGCTTCATGGGCGGTGAGCAGTTCTTC
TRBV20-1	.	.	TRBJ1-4	CSARQPGGRTNEKLFF	TGCAGTGCTCGCCAACCGGGGGGCAGAACTAATGAAAAACTGTTTTTT
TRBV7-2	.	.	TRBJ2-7	CASSFSASSYNEQYF	TGTGCCAGCAGCTTTTCGGCCAGCTCCTACAATGAGCAGTACTTC
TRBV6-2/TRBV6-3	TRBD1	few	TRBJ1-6	CASSSRQGANSPLHF	TGTGCCAGCAGTTCCCGACAGGGAGCAAATTCACCCCTCCACTTT
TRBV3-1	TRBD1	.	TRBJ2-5	CASSPDHRGRETQYF	TGTGCCAGCAGCCCTGATCACAGGGGGCGAGAGACCCAGTACTTC
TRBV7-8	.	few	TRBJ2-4	CARPGLTENIQYF	TGTGCCAGACCCGGCCTCACCGAAAACATTCAGTACTTC
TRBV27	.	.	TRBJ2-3	CASSSSKTGPENTQYF	TGTGCCAGCAGTTCATCCAAGACGGGTCCGGAAAATACGCAGTATTTT
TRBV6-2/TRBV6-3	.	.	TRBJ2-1	CASSRYRTQNNEQFF	TGTGCCAGCAGCCGATACCGCACTCAAAACAATGAGCAGTTCTTC
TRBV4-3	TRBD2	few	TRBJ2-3	CASSQEGTSSPQYF	TGCGCCAGCAGCCAAGAAGGGACTAGTTCCCCGCAGTATTTT
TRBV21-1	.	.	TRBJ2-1	CASSRDGANEQFF	TGTGCCAGCAGCAGAGATGGGGCCAATGAGCAGTTCTTC
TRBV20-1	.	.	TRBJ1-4	CSAAPQGPFF	TGCAGTGCCGCGCCGCAGGGACCGTTTTTT
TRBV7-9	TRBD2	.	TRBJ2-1	CASSLGSAGRNEQFF	TGTGCCAGCAGCTTAGGCTCTGCCGGGAGGAATGAGCAGTTCTTC
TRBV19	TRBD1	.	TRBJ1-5	CASTLGGGQPQHF	TGTGCCAGTACCCTAGGGGGCGGTCAGCCCCAGCATTTT
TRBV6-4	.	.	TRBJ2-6	CASSDSPVSGANVLTF	TGTGCCAGCAGTGACTCACCAGTCTCTGGGGCCAACGTCCTGACTTTC
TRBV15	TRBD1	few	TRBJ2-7	CATSRAQGAKYEQYF	TGTGCCACCAGCAGAGCTCAGGGGGCTAAGTACGAGCAGTACTTC
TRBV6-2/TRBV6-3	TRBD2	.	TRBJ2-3	CASSYTRTSGGGTDTQYF	TGTGCCAGCAGTTACACCAGGACTAGCGGGGGAGGCACAGATACGCAGTATTTT